This note documents a single TCR beta chain sequence. A 1 in 200,000 to 1 in 1 million T cell depth was the sequencing target. Method: immunoSEQ multiplex PCR; TCRdb's copy keeps in-frame clones and lacks some. The repertoire has about 7,600 clones, approximately 79% of them found once; the top ten carry around 4%. Germline V gives CDR1 MNHNS, CDR2 SASEGT. V dropped 9 bases and J dropped 0 bases, with 12 bases sitting between them. CDR3 length equals 14 residues. This sample was taken from a study of cytotoxic CD8 clonotypes in ibrutinib-treated CLL. Study overall: Following a median approximately twelve months of treatment, with a range of 6 to 36, response samples were taken.

V usage is TRBV6-1 and J usage is TRBJ1-5; D remains unclear. Sample: PBMCs, taken before ibrutinib treatment. The origin of this receptor is a human donor with chronic lymphocytic leukemia. The CDR3 region has the DNA TGTGCCAGTCTTAGGAGGAATAGCAATCAGCCCCAGCATTTT. Encoded protein: CASLRRNSNQPQHF.